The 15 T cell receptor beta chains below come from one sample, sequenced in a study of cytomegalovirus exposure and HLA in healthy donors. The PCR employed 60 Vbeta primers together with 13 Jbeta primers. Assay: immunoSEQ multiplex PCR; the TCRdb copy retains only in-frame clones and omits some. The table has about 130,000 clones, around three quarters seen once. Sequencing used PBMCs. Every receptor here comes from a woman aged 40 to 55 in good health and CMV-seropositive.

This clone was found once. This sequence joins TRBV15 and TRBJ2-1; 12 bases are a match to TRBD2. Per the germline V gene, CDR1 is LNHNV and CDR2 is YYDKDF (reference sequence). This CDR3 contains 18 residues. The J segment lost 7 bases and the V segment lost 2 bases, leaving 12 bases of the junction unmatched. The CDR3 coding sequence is TGTGCCACCAGCAGACCTAACAGGGCTAGCGGGAGGGGGAATGAGCAGTTCTTC. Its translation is CATSRPNRASGRGNEQFF.

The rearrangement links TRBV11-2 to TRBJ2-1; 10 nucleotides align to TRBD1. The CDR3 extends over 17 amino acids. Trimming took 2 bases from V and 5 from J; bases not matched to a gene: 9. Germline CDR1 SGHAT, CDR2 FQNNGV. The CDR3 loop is CASSLTTGGWKNNEQFF. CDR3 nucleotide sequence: TGTGCCAGCAGCTTAACGACAGGGGGCTGGAAGAACAATGAGCAGTTCTTC.

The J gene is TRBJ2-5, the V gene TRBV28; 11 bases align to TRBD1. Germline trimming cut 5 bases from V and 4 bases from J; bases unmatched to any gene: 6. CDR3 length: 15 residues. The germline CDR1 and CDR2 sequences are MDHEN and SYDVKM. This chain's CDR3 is CASSTRDRGSETQYF. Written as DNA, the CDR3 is TGTGCCAGCAGTACCCGGGACAGGGGGTCAGAGACCCAGTACTTC.

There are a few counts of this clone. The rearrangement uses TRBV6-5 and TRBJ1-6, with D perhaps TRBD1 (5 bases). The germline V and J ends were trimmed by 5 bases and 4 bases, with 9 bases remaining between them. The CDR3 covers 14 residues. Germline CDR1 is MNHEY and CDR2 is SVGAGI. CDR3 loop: CASSGGTYNSPLHF. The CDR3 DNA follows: TGTGCCAGCAGTGGCGGGACTTATAATTCACCCCTCCACTTT.

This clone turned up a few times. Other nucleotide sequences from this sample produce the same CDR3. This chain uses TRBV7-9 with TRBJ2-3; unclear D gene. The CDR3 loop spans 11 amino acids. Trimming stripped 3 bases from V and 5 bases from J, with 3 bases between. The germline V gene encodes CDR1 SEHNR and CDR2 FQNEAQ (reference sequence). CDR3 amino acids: CASSFRDTQYF. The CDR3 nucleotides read TGTGCCAGCAGCTTCAGAGATACGCAGTATTTT.

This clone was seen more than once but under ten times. The CDR3 sequence: CASSIEGAGNYGYTF. The DNA of the CDR3 is TGTGCCAGTAGTATAGAAGGAGCAGGGAACTATGGCTACACCTTC. This chain links TRBV19 with TRBJ1-2; weak D call: TRBD1 (5 bases). Trimming cost V 0 bases and J 2 bases, with 10 bases left between them. The germline gives CDR1 LNHDA, CDR2 SQIVND (reference sequence). The CDR3 covers 15 residues.

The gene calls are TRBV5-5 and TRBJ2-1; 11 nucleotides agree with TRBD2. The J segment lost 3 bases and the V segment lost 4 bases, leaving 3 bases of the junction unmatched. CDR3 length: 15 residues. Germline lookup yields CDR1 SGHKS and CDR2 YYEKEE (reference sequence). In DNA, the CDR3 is TGTGCCAGCAGCAGGGGACTAGCGGTCTACAATGAGCAGTTCTTC. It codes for CASSRGLAVYNEQFF.

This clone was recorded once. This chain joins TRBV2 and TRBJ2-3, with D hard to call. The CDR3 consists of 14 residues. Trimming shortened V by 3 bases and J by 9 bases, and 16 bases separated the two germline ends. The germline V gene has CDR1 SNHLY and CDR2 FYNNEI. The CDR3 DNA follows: TGTGCCAGCAGTGATAGCCGGCACTTACCCACGCAGTATTTT. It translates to CASSDSRHLPTQYF. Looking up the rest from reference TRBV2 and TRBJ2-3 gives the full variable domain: EPEVTQTPSHQVTQMGQEVILRCVPISNHLYFYWYRQILGQKVEFLVSFYNNEISEKSEIFDDQFSVERPDGSNFTLKIRSTKLEDSAMYFCASSDSRHLPTQYFGPGTRLTVL.

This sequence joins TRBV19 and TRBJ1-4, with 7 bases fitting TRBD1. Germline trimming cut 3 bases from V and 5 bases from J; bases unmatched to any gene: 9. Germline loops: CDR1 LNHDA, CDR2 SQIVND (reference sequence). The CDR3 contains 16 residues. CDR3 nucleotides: TGTGCCAGTAGTATGACCGGGACAGTGAGAAATGAAAAACTGTTTTTT. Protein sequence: CASSMTGTVRNEKLFF.

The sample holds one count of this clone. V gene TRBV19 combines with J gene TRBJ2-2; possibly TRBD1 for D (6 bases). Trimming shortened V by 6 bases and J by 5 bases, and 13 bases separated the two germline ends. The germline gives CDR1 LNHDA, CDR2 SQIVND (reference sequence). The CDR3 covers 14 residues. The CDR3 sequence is CASRSTGRTGELFF. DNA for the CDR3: TGTGCCAGTAGATCGACAGGCCGGACCGGGGAGCTGTTTTTT.

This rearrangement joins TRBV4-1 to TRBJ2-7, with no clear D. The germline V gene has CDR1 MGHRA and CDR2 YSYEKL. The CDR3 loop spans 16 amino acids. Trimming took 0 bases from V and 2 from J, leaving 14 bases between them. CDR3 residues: CASSQEASRPTYEQYF. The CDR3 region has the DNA TGCGCCAGCAGCCAAGAAGCGTCAAGGCCCACCTACGAGCAGTACTTC.

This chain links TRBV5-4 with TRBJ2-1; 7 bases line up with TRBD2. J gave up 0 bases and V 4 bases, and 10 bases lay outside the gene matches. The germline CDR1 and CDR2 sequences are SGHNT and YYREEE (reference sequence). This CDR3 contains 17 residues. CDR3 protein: CASSPKTSTSSYNEQFF. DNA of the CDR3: TGTGCCAGCAGCCCAAAGACTAGCACTAGCTCCTACAATGAGCAGTTCTTC. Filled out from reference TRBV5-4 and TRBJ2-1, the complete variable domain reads ETGVTQSPTHLIKTRGQQVTLRCSSQSGHNTVSWYQQALGQGPQFIFQYYREEENGRGNFPPRFSGLQFPNYSSELNVNALELDDSALYLCASSPKTSTSSYNEQFFGPGTRLTVL.

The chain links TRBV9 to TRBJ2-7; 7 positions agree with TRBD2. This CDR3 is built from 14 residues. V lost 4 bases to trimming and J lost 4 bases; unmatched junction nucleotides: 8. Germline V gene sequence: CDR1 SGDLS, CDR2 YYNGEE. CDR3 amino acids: CASSRGGVSYEQYF. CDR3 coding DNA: TGTGCCAGCAGCCGGGGAGGGGTATCTTACGAGCAGTACTTC.

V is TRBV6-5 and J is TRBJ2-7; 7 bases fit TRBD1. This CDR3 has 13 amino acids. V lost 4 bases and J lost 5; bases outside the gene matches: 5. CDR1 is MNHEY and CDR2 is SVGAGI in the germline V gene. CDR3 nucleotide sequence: TGTGCCAGCAGTTTCACAGGGGACCACGAGCAGTACTTC. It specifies CASSFTGDHEQYF.

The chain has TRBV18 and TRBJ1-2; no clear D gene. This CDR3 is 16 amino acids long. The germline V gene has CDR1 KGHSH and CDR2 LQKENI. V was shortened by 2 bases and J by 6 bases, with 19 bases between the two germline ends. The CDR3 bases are TGTGCCAGCTCACCATTACTAAGGGCAGAGGAGGATGGCTACACCTTC. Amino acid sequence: CASSPLLRAEEDGYTF. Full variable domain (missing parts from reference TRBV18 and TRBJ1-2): NAGVMQNPRHLVRRRGQEARLRCSPMKGHSHVYWYRQLPEEGLKFMVYLQKENIIDESGMPKERFSAEFPKEGPSILRIQQVVRGDSAAYFCASSPLLRAEEDGYTFGSGTRLTVV.